A single sample gave rise to the 3 T cell receptor beta chains below, sequenced in a study of CD8 T cells in Susac syndrome. Random hexamers served to reverse transcribe roughly 0.45 to 1 ug RNA. TCRdb processed the immunoSEQ multiplex PCR reads anew with MiXCR; each CDR3 protein has one entry. Of under 200,000 distinct CDR3 sequences in the sample, 94% were seen once. Source material: CD4+ T cells from PBMCs. These receptors were obtained from a human donor with Susac syndrome.

The J gene is TRBJ2-5, the V gene TRBV2; TRBD2 agrees at 12 bases. The CDR3 has 15 residues. Germline CDR1 reads SNHLY; CDR2 reads FYNNEI. V shed 8 bases and J 1 base; nucleotides not matched to a gene: 5. This CDR3 is CASSASGGAQETQYF. The CDR3 nucleotides read TGTGCCAGCTCGGCTAGCGGGGGGGCCCAAGAGACCCAGTACTTC.

The chain combines TRBV29-1 with TRBJ2-1, with D hard to call. Trimming removed 4 bases at V and 0 bases at J, with 16 bases between. This CDR3 spans 16 amino acids. Germline CDR1 and CDR2: SQVTM and ANQGSEA. The CDR3: CSVVPLQMSSYNEQFF. The CDR3 DNA sequence: TGCAGCGTTGTCCCTTTACAGATGAGCTCCTACAATGAGCAGTTCTTC.

CDR3 bases: TGTGCCAGCAGTTTAAGGGGGGCCGTGGATACGCAGTATTTT. This translates into CASSLRGAVDTQYF. The chain is built from TRBV12-3 or TRBV12-4 and TRBJ2-3, with D possibly being TRBD1 or TRBD2 (6 bases each). The CDR3 has 14 amino acids. With 2 bases removed from V and 6 bases from J, the gap between germline ends came to 12 bases.